The source of this T cell receptor beta chain is a study of response to subunit inactivated influenza vaccine. MiXCR was run by TCRdb on the RT-PCR reads, yielding one entry per CDR3 protein. The data contain 550,000 to 800,000 distinct CDR3 sequences, around a sixth of them seen just once; the ten biggest clones take up around 10%. This clonotype was counted between two and nine times. The antigen remains undetermined. Study-wide points: T cells newly recruited by each seasonal influenza vaccination are few, the authors suggested.

The source material was PBMCs from blood, sampled about 11 days after vaccination. The TCR comes from a man in his fifties or sixties who received an inactivated influenza vaccine.

DNA for the CDR3: TGTGCCACCAGCAGAGATAGGTCCCTCTCCTATGGCTACACCTTC. Translation gives CATSRDRSLSYGYTF. The chain couples TRBV15 to TRBJ1-2, with D hard to call. In germline, CDR1 is LNHNV, CDR2 YYDKDF (reference sequence). The CDR3 spans 15 residues. V was trimmed by 0 bases and J by 4 bases, leaving 12 bases between them.